The entry below gives a single TCR beta chain sequence along with its context. The data were obtained in a study of blood T cell repertoires in COVID-19. V was clipped by 4 bases and J by 8 bases, with 17 bases between them. This CDR3 comprises 14 residues. Germline V gene lookup returns CDR1 MNHEY and CDR2 SVGAGI. Original methodology: Amplifying reference gene primers gave estimates of nucleated cell counts. The assay was immunoSEQ multiplex PCR, and TCRdb's table has in-frame clones only and misses some. That table furnishes V, J and clone size, whereas the DNA furnished D and trimming. Of about 240,000 clones in the sample, approximately 80% were seen once.

The clonotype was recovered from a woman in her seventies with acute or convalescent COVID-19. The sample was peripheral blood. This chain joins TRBV6-5 and TRBJ1-2; D perhaps matches TRBD1 (5 bases). CDR3 in DNA: TGTGCCAGCAGTTCCGCCGCGGACACCTTGGGCTACACCTTC. Amino acids: CASSSAADTLGYTF.